This paragraph reports one TCR beta chain. The source of the sample is a study of blood T cell repertoires in COVID-19. On the study more broadly: Sites across the United States, Italy and Spain contributed samples from acute and convalescent COVID-19. PBMCs, B-cell-depleted T cells, or T cells were the source of the cDNA or gDNA that made up the material.

In the original analysis: How many nucleated cells were present was estimated from reference gene primer amplification. The table came from immunoSEQ multiplex PCR; TCRdb's copy has only in-frame clones and leaves some out. That table gives V, J and clone size, and the DNA gave D and trimming. This sample has about 290,000 clones, with more than 80% found just once. This CDR3 comprises 18 residues. V lost 1 base and J lost 0; bases outside the gene matches: 9. The gene calls are TRBV23-1 and TRBJ2-4, with 7 positions matching TRBD1. TRBV23-1 is flagged as an ORF with uncertain function. This TCR derives from a woman in her thirties with active or convalescent COVID-19. The source material was peripheral blood. CDR3 in amino acids: CASSQWKGQTLAKNIQYF. The CDR3 region has the DNA TGCGCCAGCAGTCAATGGAAGGGACAGACCCTAGCCAAAAACATTCAGTACTTC.